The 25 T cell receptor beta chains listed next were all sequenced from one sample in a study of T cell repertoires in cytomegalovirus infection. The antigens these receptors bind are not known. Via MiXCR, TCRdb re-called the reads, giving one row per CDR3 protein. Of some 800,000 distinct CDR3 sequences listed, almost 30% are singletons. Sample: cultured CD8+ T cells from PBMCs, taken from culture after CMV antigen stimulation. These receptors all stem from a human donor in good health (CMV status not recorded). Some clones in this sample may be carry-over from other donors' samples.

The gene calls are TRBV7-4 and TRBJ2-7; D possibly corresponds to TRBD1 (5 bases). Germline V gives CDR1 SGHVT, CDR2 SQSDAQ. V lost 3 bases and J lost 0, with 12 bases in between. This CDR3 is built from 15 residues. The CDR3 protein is CASSFRGGGSYEQYV. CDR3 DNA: TGTGCCAGCAGCTTTAGGGGTGGCGGCTCCTACGAGCAGTACGTC.

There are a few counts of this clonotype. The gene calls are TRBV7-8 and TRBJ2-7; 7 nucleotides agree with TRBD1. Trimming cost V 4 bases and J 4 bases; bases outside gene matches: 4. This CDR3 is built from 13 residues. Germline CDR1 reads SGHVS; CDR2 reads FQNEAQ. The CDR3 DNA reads TGTGCCAGCAGCTCGGGACAGAGATACGAGCAGTACGTC. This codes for CASSSGQRYEQYV.

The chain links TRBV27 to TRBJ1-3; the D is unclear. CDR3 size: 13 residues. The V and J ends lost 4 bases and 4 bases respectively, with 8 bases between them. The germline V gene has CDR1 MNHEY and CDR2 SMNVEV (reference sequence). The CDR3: CASSYMQGNTIYF. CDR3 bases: TGTGCCAGCAGTTATATGCAAGGAAACACCATATATTTT.

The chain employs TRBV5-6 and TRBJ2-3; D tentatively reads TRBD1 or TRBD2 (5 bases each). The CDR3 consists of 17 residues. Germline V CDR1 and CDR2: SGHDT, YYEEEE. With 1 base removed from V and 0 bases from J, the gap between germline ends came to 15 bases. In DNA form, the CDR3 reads TGTGCCAGCAGCTTGACCACCGGGACCCGAAGCACAGATACGCAGTATTTT. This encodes CASSLTTGTRSTDTQYF.

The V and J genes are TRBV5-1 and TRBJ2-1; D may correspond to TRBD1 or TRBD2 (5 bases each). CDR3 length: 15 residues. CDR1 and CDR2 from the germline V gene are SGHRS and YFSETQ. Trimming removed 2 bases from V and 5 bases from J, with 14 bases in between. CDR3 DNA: TGCGCCAGCAGCTTAGGGGACGGAACCGACAATGAGCAGTTCTTC. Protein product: CASSLGDGTDNEQFF.

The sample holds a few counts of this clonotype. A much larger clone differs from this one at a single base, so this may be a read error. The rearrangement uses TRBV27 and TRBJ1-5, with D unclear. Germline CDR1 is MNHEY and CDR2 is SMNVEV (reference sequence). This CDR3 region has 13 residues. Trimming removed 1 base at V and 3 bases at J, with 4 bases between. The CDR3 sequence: CASSLFNNQPQHF. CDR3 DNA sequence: TGTGCCAGCAGTTTATTCAACAATCAGCCCCAGCATTTT.

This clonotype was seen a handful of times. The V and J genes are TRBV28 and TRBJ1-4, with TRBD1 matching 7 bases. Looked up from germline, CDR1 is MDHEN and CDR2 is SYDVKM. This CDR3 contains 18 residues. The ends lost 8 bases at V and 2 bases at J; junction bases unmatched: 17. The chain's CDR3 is CASVARTGLRWTNEKLFF. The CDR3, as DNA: TGTGCCAGCGTTGCCAGGACAGGCCTACGGTGGACTAATGAAAAACTGTTTTTT.

CDR3 in amino acids: CASSLSRDSAANYGYTF. Written as DNA, the CDR3 is TGTGCCAGCAGTTTATCCAGGGACAGCGCCGCTAACTATGGCTACACCTTC. This chain connects TRBV27 to TRBJ1-2; TRBD1 matches 7 bases. The CDR3 is made up of 17 amino acids. With V trimmed by 0 bases and J by 0 bases, 7 bases remained unmatched. Germline CDR1 MNHEY, CDR2 SMNVEV (reference sequence).

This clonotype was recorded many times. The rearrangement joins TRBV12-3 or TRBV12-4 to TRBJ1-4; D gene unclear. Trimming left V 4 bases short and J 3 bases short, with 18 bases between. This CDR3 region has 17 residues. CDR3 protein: CASSSETSGSANEKLFF. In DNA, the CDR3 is TGTGCCAGCAGTTCTGAGACCTCGGGCTCAGCTAATGAAAAACTGTTTTTT.

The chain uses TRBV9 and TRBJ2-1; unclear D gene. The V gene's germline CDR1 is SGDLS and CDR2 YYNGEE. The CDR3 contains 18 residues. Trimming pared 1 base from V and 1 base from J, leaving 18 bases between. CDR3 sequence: CASSVSKGEAKSYNEQFF. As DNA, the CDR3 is TGTGCCAGCAGCGTATCGAAGGGCGAAGCTAAATCCTACAATGAGCAGTTCTTC.

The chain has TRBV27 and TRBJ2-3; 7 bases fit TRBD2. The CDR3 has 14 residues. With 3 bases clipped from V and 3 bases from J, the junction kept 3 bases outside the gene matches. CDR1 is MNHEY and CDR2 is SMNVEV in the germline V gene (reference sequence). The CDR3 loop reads CASSFGRVTDTQYF. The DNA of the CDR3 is TGTGCCAGCAGTTTTGGGAGGGTAACAGATACGCAGTATTTT.

DNA for the CDR3: TGTGCCAGCAGCCCTACAGGGCCCATGAAATACGAGCAGTACGTC. Amino acid sequence: CASSPTGPMKYEQYV. This chain connects TRBV7-9 to TRBJ2-7; perhaps TRBD1 as D (6 bases). The CDR3 is 15 amino acids. Germline loops: CDR1 SEHNR, CDR2 FQNEAQ (reference sequence). Trimming cost V 5 bases and J 4 bases, with 18 bases left between them.

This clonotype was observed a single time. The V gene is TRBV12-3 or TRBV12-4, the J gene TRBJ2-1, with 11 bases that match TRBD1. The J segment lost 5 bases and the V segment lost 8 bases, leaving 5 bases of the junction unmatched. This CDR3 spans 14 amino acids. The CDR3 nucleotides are TGTGCCAGCCTCCGGGACAGGGGGAACAATGAGCAGTTCTTC. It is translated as CASLRDRGNNEQFF.

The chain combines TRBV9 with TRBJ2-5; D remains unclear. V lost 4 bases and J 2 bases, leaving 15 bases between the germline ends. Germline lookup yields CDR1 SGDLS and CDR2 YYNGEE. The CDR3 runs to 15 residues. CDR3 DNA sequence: TGTGCCAGCAGCCTCGAAAAGGGTAATCAAGAGACCCAGTACTTC. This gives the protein CASSLEKGNQETQYF.

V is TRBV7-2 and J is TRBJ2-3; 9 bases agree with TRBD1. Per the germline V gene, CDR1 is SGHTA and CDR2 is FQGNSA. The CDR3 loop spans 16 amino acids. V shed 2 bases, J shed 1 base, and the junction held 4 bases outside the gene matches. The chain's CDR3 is CASSLRQGGRTDTQYF. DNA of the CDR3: TGTGCCAGCAGCTTACGACAGGGGGGCCGCACAGATACGCAGTATTTT.

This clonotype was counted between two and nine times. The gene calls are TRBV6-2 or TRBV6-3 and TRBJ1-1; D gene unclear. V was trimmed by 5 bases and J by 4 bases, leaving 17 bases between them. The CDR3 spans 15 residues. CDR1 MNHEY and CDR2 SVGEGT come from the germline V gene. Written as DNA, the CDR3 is TGTGCCAGCAGTCTCTCGAACCCTTGGGGCACTGAAGCTTTCTTT. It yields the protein CASSLSNPWGTEAFF.

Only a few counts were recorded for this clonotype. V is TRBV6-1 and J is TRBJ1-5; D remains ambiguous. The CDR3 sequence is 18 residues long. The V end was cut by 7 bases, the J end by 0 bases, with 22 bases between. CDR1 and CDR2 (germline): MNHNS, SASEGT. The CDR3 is CASIDLSRILYSNQPQHF. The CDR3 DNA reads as TGTGCCAGCATCGATCTGTCACGGATTCTTTATAGCAATCAGCCCCAGCATTTT.

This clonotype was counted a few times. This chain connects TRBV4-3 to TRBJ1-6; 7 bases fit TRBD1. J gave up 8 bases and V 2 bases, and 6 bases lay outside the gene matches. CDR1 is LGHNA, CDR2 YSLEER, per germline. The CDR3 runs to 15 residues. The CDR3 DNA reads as TGCGCCAGCAGCCAAAAAGACAGGGTACATTCACCCCTCCACTTT. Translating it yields CASSQKDRVHSPLHF.

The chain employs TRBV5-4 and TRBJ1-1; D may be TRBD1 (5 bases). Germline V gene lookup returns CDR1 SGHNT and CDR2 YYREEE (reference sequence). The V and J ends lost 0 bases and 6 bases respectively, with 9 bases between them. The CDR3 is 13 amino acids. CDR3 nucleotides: TGTGCCAGCAGCTTGGACAGGAGAGCTGAAGCTTTCTTT. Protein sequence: CASSLDRRAEAFF.

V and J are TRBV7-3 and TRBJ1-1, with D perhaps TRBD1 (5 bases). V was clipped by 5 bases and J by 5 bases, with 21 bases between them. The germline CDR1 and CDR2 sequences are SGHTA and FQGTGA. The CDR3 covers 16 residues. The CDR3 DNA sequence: TGTGCCAGCAGCCGAACGGAAACCCAGGGTAGGACTGAAGCTTTCTTT. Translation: CASSRTETQGRTEAFF.

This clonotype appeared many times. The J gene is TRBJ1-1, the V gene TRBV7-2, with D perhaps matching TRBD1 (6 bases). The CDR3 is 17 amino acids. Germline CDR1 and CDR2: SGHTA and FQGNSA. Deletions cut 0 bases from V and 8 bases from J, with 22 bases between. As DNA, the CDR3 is TGTGCCAGCAGCTTAGCCCTTAAGATCCCACAGGGTGAAGAAGCTTTCTTT. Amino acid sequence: CASSLALKIPQGEEAFF.

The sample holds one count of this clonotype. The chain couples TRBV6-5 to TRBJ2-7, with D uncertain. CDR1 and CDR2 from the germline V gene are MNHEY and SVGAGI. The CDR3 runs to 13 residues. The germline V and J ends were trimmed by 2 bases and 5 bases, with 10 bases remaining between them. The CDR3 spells CASSYQGTDEQYF. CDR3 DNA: TGTGCCAGCAGTTACCAAGGAACCGACGAGCAGTACTTC.

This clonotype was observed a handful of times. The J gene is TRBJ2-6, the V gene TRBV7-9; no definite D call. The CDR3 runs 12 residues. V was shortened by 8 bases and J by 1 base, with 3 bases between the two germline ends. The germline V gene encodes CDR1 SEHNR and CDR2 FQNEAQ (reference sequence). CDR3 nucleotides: TGTGCCAGCGGGTCTGGGGCCAACGTCCTGACTTTC. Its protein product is CASGSGANVLTF. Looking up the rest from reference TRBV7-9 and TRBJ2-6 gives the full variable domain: DTGVSQNPRHKITKRGQNVTFRCDPISEHNRLYWYRQTLGQGPEFLTYFQNEAQLEKSRLLSDRFSAERPKGSFSTLEIQRTEQGDSAMYLCASGSGANVLTFGAGSRLTVL.

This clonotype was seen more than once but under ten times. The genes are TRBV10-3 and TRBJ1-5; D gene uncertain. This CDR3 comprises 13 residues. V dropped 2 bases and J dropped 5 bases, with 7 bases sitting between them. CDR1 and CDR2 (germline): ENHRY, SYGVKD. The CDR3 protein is CAISEGRDQPQHF. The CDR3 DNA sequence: TGTGCCATCAGTGAGGGCCGGGATCAGCCCCAGCATTTT.

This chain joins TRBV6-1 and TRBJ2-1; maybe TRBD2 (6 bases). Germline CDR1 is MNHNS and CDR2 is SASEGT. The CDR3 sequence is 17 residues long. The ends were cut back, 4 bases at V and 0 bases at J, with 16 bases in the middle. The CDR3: CASSAYRSGSSYNEQFF. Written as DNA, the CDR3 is TGTGCCAGCAGTGCATACAGGTCCGGGAGCTCCTACAATGAGCAGTTCTTC.